The sequence of this TCR beta chain was determined in a study of blood T cell repertoires in COVID-19. Study context: Material from acute and convalescent COVID-19 was sourced from the United States, Italy and Spain. From T cells, B-cell-depleted T cells, or PBMCs came the material, which was cDNA or gDNA.

This CDR3 comprises 15 residues. Germline CDR1 LNHDA, CDR2 SQIVND (reference sequence). V dropped 1 base and J dropped 3 bases, with 11 bases sitting between them. In the authors' workflow: Estimation of nucleated cell counts was performed using reference gene primer amplification. Profiled with immunoSEQ multiplex PCR; TCRdb holds only in-frame clones, not every one. That table is the source of V, J and clone size, and D and trimming were worked out from the DNA. The top ten clones hold 10% of a sample with roughly 110,000 clones, 81% of them seen once. The chain combines TRBV19 with TRBJ2-3; possible D gene TRBD1, 6 bases. This sequence originates from a human donor in a cohort sampled during active COVID-19. Input material: peripheral blood. DNA for the CDR3: TGTGCCAGTAGTATAGGGGCAGGGGAAACAGATACGCAGTATTTT. Protein: CASSIGAGETDTQYF.